This T cell receptor (beta chain) was found in a study of shared clonotypes between healthy human individuals (dated by TCRdb to about 2020). For the wider study: The cohort comprised a couple of women and three men aged 18 to 49 years. For each donor, CD4 naive and CD4 memory were each given three plates, CD8 naive was given two plates, and CD8 memory was given one plate. Blood TCR repertoires of a handful of healthy adults were deeply sequenced to estimate repertoire size and the extent of clonotype sharing between individuals. Different laboratories and diverse techniques were used to prepare libraries and sequence TCR repertoires, to increase sequencing depth and limit assay-specific biases. Each donor's leukapheresis produced roughly between roughly 0.85 and 9 billion PBMCs. Findings and caveats that apply to the study as a whole: Because the study included a small number of donors, the genetic and exposure-history diversity represented was limited. Even with the large sequencing depth, rarefaction of the sorted-subset datasets indicated that sequencing was incomplete. Sampling was restricted to blood, and TCR repertoires in tissues likely differ from the TCR repertoires found in blood. Naive subsets generally had larger estimated clonotype richness than memory subsets did. About 5% of naive CD4, 3.5% of naive CD8, approximately 2% of memory CD4, and around 0.42% of memory CD8 clonotypes were shared across four donors. Clonotypes shared by all four sorted-subset donors showed higher generation probabilities than non-shared clonotypes. Pairwise subsampling led to the expectation that sequencing depth would affect the degree of clonotype sharing among donors.

The donors were healthy, HIV-negative adults with no recently reported acute infections or vaccinations. All donors were Caucasian adults living in Nashville, Tennessee, USA. CD4+ T cells were enriched by magnetic negative selection, after which naive cells were positively selected on CD45RA and the negative fraction was taken as the memory subset. Blood was collected by leukapheresis, and PBMCs were isolated by Ficoll-Histopaque density gradient centrifugation and then cryopreserved in liquid nitrogen vapor phase. Analytical flow cytometry was used to check the purity and quantity of each magnetically sorted T cell population. Each sorted fraction had its genomic DNA isolated and then quantified by UV absorbance on a Nanodrop 2000c. Using the deep immunoSEQ assay, multiplex PCR amplified TCR CDR3 regions from genomic DNA. Extracted genomic DNA from each cell subset was distributed evenly across all wells of several immunoSEQ 96-well plates, and each plate was treated as a replicate. For sorted subsets, each replicate PCR was loaded with roughly 190 ng genomic DNA, equivalent to about 33,000 T cell genomes. The purified libraries were quantified using a Qubit 3.0 fluorometer, sized with a Bioanalyzer 2100, and then quantified again using the KAPA Library Quantification kit. Every immunoSEQ 96-well plate was sequenced on a separate single-read 150-cycle Illumina NextSeq 550 flow cell. The authors' pipeline ran thus. Because the immunoSEQ output included only junctional sequences and no quality scores, the filtering could not be the same as the filtering used for full-length reads. To assign V/J genes and CDR3, sequences were annotated using PyIR, a Python wrapper for IgBLAST v1.9, with IMGT germline references. Reads were filtered out if the reads had weak V/J assignments (E-value above 1e-6), no CDR3, stop codons, out-of-frame junctions, or ambiguous translated residues. V3J clonotypes were defined as sequences sharing the same inferred V gene, J gene, and CDR3 amino acid sequence. Percentage overlap between repertoires was calculated by dividing the number of shared unique clonotypes by the size of the smaller repertoire. Richness of each repertoire was evaluated using RTK rarefaction, the Chao1 estimator, and Recon v2.1 estimates of unobserved clonotypes. OLGA was used to compute generation probabilities for all TCRbeta clonotypes that the gDNA method yielded from a few donors. This immuneACCESS table, as held by TCRdb, lists in-frame sequences with V and J called but not all clones. Of the missing ones, under half trace to an unresolved V gene in checked studies; the others have no known cause. V and J calls and clone size are those listed in that table; D and trimming were worked out from the DNA. This sample is represented by 2 million to 3 million clones; 90% to 95% of them were singletons. The ten largest clones take up approximately 0.36% of the sample.

A word on this clone: It has no known antigen specificity. The sample holds no much larger clone one base away, and base qualities are not on file.

From a lookup of the germline V gene, CDR1 and CDR2 are LGHNA and YSLEER. V loses 4 bases, J loses 5 bases, and the germline ends lie 10 bases apart. CDR3 length: 13 amino acids, cysteine to phenylalanine. CDR3 DNA is the only sequence kept; it has 39 bases, read in frame from the first base. The sample taken for sequencing was naive CD4+ T cells from PBMCs. Per the publication, the cell subset or site label means: CD45RA+ positively selected. Recombination joined TRBV4-3 with TRBJ2-3; there is no confident call for the D gene. This TCR was sampled from a man younger than 35 in good health. Some clones in this sample may be carry-over from other donors' samples. The DNA is TGCGCCAGCAGCCGGCTGGGCCAAGATACGCAGTATTTT. It translates as CASSRLGQDTQYF.